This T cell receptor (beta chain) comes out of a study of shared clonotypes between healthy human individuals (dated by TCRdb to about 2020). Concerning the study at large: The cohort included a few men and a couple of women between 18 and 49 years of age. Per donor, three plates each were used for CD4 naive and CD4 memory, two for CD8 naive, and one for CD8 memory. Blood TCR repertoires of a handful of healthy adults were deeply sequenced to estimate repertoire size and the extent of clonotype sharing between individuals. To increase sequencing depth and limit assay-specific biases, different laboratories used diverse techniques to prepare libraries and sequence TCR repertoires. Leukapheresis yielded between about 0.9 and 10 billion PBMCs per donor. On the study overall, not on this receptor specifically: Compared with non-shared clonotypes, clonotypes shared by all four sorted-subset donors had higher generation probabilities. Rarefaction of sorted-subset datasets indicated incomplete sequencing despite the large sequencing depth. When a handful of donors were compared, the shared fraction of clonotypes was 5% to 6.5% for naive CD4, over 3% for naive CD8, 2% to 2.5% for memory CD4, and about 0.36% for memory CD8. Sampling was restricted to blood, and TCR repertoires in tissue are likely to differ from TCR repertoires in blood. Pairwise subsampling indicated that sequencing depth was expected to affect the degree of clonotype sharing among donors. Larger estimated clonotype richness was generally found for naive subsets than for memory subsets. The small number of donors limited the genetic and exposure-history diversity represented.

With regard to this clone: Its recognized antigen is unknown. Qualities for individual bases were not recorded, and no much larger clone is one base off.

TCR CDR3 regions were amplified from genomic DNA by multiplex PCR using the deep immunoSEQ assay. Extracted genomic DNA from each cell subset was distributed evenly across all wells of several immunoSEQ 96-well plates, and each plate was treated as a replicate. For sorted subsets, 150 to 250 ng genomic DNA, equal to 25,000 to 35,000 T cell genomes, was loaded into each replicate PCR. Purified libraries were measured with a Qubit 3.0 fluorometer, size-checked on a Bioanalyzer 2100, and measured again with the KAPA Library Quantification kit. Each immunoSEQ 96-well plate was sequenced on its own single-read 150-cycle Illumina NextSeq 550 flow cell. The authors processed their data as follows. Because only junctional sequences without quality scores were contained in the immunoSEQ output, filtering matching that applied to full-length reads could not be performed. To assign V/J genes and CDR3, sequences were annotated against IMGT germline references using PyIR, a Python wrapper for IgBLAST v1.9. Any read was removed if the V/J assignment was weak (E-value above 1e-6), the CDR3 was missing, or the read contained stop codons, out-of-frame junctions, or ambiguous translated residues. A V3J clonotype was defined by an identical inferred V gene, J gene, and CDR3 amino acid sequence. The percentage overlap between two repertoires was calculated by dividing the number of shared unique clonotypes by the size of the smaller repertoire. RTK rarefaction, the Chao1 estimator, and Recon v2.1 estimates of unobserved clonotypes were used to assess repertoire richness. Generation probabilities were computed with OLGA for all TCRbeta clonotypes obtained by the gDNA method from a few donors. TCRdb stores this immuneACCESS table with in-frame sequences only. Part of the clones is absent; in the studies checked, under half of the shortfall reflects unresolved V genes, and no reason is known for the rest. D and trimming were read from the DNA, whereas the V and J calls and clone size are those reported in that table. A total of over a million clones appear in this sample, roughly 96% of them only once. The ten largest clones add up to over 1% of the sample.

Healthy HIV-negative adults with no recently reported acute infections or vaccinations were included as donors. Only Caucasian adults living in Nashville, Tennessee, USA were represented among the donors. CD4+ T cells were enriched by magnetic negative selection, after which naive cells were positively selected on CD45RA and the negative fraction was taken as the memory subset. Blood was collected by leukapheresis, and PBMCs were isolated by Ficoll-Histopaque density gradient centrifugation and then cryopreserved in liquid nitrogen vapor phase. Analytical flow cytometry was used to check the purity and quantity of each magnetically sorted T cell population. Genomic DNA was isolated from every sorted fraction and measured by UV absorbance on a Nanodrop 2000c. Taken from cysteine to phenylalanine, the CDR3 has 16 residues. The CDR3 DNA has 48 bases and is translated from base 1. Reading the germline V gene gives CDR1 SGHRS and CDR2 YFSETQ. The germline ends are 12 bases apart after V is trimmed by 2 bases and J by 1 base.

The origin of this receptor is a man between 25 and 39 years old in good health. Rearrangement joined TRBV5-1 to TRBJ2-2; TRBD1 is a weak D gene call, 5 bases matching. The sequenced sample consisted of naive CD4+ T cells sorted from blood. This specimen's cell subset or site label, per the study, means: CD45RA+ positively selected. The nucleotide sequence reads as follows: TGCGCCAGCAGCTTTCGTCAGGGCAAGAACACCGGGGAGCTGTTTTTT. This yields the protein CASSFRQGKNTGELFF.